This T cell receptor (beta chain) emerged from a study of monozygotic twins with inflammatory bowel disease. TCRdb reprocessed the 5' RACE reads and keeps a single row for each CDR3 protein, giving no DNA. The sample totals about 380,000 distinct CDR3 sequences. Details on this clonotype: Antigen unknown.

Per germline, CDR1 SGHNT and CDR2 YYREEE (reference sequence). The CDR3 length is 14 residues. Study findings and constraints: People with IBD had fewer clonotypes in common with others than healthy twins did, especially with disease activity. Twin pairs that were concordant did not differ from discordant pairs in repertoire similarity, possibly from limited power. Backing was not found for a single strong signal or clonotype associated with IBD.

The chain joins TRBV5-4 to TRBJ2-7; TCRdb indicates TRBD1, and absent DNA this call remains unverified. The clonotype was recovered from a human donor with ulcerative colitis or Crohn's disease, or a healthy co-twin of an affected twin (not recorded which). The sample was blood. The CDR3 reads CASSSGTDGREQYF. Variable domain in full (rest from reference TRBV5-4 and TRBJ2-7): ETGVTQSPTHLIKTRGQQVTLRCSSQSGHNTVSWYQQALGQGPQFIFQYYREEENGRGNFPPRFSGLQFPNYSSELNVNALELDDSALYLCASSSGTDGREQYFGPGTRLTVT.